This T cell receptor beta chain comes out of a study of cytomegalovirus exposure and HLA in healthy donors. Trimming pared 7 bases from V and 1 base from J, leaving 13 bases between. The CDR3 totals 14 residues. Germline V lookup: CDR1 LNHNV, CDR2 YYDKDF (reference sequence). Only a few counts were recorded for this clone. The PCR contained 60 Vbeta and 13 Jbeta primers. Sequenced by immunoSEQ multiplex PCR; TCRdb stores in-frame clones only, minus some. The sample gives about 120,000 clones, over 8.5% of which show up once; less than 6.5% is in the top ten. The rearrangement joins TRBV15 to TRBJ2-5; D may be TRBD2 (6 bases). Sequencing input: PBMCs. This clonotype was sampled from a woman in her 40s in good health and CMV-seropositive. In DNA form, the CDR3 reads TGTGCCACCAATACGGGCGGGGCCCAAGAGACCCAGTACTTC. This codes for CATNTGGAQETQYF.